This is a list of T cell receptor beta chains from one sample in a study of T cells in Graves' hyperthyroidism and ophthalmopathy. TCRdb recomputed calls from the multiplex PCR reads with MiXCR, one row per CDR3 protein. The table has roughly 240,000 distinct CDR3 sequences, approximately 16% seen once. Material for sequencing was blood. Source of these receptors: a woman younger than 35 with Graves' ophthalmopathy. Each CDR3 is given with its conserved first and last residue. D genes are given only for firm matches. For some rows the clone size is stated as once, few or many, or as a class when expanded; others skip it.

TGTGCCAGCAGTTTACGAGGGGGAGGCTACACCTTC,CASSLRGGGYTF,TRBV27,12,.,TRBJ1-2,.
TGTGCCAGCAGAACCGGGACAGGGGGCGCGGACACTGAAGCTTTCTTT,CASRTGTGGADTEAFF,TRBV2,16,.,TRBJ1-1,TRBD1
TGCGCCAGCAGCCAGCCGGGACAGGGGGCAATGGGAGCTTTCTTT,CASSQPGQGAMGAFF,TRBV5-1,15,.,TRBJ1-1,TRBD1
TGCAGTGCTAATAGACAGGGGGCAGGGAAGACCCAGTACTTC,CSANRQGAGKTQYF,TRBV20-1,14,once,TRBJ2-5,TRBD1
TGTGCCAGCAGCCAAGATTCCGGGGGGGCGGTTAGCTCCTACGAGCAGTACTTC,CASSQDSGGAVSSYEQYF,TRBV4-2,18,many,TRBJ2-7,TRBD2
TGTGCCAGCTCACCACGGGCAGGACAAAGCTCTGGAAACACCATATATTTT,CASSPRAGQSSGNTIYF,TRBV18,17,many,TRBJ1-3,.
TGTGCCAGCAGCCGGACAGGGAATTTCTACGAGCAGTACTTC,CASSRTGNFYEQYF,TRBV7-8,14,many,TRBJ2-7,TRBD1
TGTGCCAGCAGCCAAGTGGCAGGCCAGCCCCAGCATTTT,CASSQVAGQPQHF,TRBV3-1,13,many,TRBJ1-5,.
TGCGCCAGCAGTGAGGACAGGCGCCTGAACACTGAAGCTTTCTTT,CASSEDRRLNTEAFF,TRBV10-1,15,few,TRBJ1-1,.
TGTGCCAGCAGACGACAGGGGGGTTCCTACGAGCAGTACTTC,CASRRQGGSYEQYF,TRBV27,14,many,TRBJ2-7,TRBD1
TGTGCCAGCAGCGAGCCGGGACTAGCGGGACCGAGCTCCTACAATGAGCAGTTCTTC,CASSEPGLAGPSSYNEQFF,TRBV9,19,many,TRBJ2-1,TRBD2
TGTGCCAGCAGCCCCGAGGGCCCGAGGAACACCATATATTTT,CASSPEGPRNTIYF,TRBV6-1,14,many,TRBJ1-3,.
TGTGCCAGCAGCTTCGGGACAGGGCATGATCAGCCCCAGCATTTT,CASSFGTGHDQPQHF,TRBV5-6,15,many,TRBJ1-5,TRBD1
TGTGCCAGCAGCCCTAGCGGTTACCCGGATGGCTACACCTTC,CASSPSGYPDGYTF,TRBV7-9,14,many,TRBJ1-2,.
TGCAGTGCTAGCGGGAGCTACAATGAGCAGTTCTTC,CSASGSYNEQFF,TRBV20-1,12,many,TRBJ2-1,.
TGCGCCAGCAGCTTGGTTGGCAGGGACTATGGCTACACCTTC,CASSLVGRDYGYTF,TRBV5-1,14,few,TRBJ1-2,.
TGTGCCAGCAGCCCCGGGACAGCGTCAAATGAGCAGTACTTC,CASSPGTASNEQYF,TRBV5-8,14,many,TRBJ2-7,TRBD1
TGCGCCAGCAGCCAAGATAGACTAGCAAACAATGAGCAGTTCTTC,CASSQDRLANNEQFF,TRBV4-3,15,.,TRBJ2-1,TRBD2
TGTGCCAGCAGCTTACCGTATTCCAATGAGCAGTTCTTC,CASSLPYSNEQFF,TRBV11-3,13,many,TRBJ2-1,.
TGTGCCAGCAGTTACGAAGCCGGGCGACAGACTATGAACACTGAAGCTTTCTTT,CASSYEAGRQTMNTEAFF,TRBV6-1,18,many,TRBJ1-1,.
TGTGCCAGCAGCGTCAACACAGGGGGCCTTAATTCACCCCTCCACTTT,CASSVNTGGLNSPLHF,TRBV9,16,few,TRBJ1-6,TRBD1
TGTGCCAGCAGCGCGACGAAGGGACAAGAGACCCAGTACTTC,CASSATKGQETQYF,TRBV7-2,14,many,TRBJ2-5,.
TGCGCCAGCAGCTTTCATCCCGGGACAGGGGGACGTTACAATGAGCAGTTCTTC,CASSFHPGTGGRYNEQFF,TRBV5-1,18,.,TRBJ2-1,TRBD1
TGCGCCAGCAGCCAACTGGGCCTGAACACTGAAGCTTTCTTT,CASSQLGLNTEAFF,TRBV4-1,14,many,TRBJ1-1,.
TGTGCCAGCAGCTTGGCACCGGGCACAAACTATGGCTACACCTTC,CASSLAPGTNYGYTF,TRBV5-6,15,.,TRBJ1-2,.
TGTGCCAGCAGCCAAGGACTAGCGGGAAGCTCCTACAATGAGCAGTTCTTC,CASSQGLAGSSYNEQFF,TRBV6-1,17,.,TRBJ2-1,TRBD2
TGCAGCGTTGAGGGACCGACTAGCGGGATAGCTAGTGAGCAGTTCTTC,CSVEGPTSGIASEQFF,TRBV29-1,16,.,TRBJ2-1,TRBD2
TGTGCCAGCAGCCCTGGAGGGGGGCCCACAGATACGCAGTATTTT,CASSPGGGPTDTQYF,TRBV7-3,15,.,TRBJ2-3,.
TGCAGCGTTGCAAAGGGGACGGGCGGGGAGCTGTTTTTT,CSVAKGTGGELFF,TRBV29-1,13,many,TRBJ2-2,.
TGCAGTGCTAATCCATTACAGGGACAGCCCTACGAGCAGTACTTC,CSANPLQGQPYEQYF,TRBV20-1,15,many,TRBJ2-7,TRBD1
TGTGCCAGCAGCCAAGAAGGACTAGCGGGAGCGGATACGCAGTATTTT,CASSQEGLAGADTQYF,TRBV3-1,16,.,TRBJ2-3,TRBD2
TGTGCCGGCAGCTTGAGACAGGCTAATTCACCCCTCCACTTT,CAGSLRQANSPLHF,TRBV5-6,14,.,TRBJ1-6,.
TGCAGTGCTTTAAGGGCCGGCCGAGGGAACACTGAAGCTTTCTTT,CSALRAGRGNTEAFF,TRBV20-1,15,many,TRBJ1-1,.
TGTGCCAGCAGGAATCGCGAAACGACGGATGGCACTGAAGCTTTCTTT,CASRNRETTDGTEAFF,TRBV6-2/TRBV6-3,16,many,TRBJ1-1,.
TGTGCCAGCCCAGACAGGCAAGAGACCCAGTACTTC,CASPDRQETQYF,TRBV6-1,12,many,TRBJ2-5,.
TGTGCCAGCAAGGGATTAGTTGTTGCGGAGACCCAGTACTTC,CASKGLVVAETQYF,TRBV7-9,14,many,TRBJ2-5,.
TGTGCCAGCTCACCTGGACAGGGAGGGAGGAACACCATATATTTT,CASSPGQGGRNTIYF,TRBV18,15,.,TRBJ1-3,TRBD1
TGTGCCAGCAGCCGCCCCACAGGGGAAGAGACCCAGTACTTC,CASSRPTGEETQYF,TRBV28,14,many,TRBJ2-5,TRBD1
TGCACCAGCAGCATCCAGACAGGGATCCAAGAGACCCAGTACTTC,CTSSIQTGIQETQYF,TRBV5-1,15,.,TRBJ2-5,TRBD1
TGTGCCAGCAGCGTAGGGTGGACCGGGGAGCTGTTTTTT,CASSVGWTGELFF,TRBV9,13,.,TRBJ2-2,.
TGTGCCAGCAGCCAATTAAGGGGCAGTTACTATGGCTACACCTTC,CASSQLRGSYYGYTF,TRBV16,15,.,TRBJ1-2,.
TGTGCCAGCTCACCACGGAGCGGAGCCTCCTACGAGCAGTACTTC,CASSPRSGASYEQYF,TRBV18,15,many,TRBJ2-7,.
TGCAGCGTTACAGGGGCGGCGGAAAAACTGTTTTTT,CSVTGAAEKLFF,TRBV29-1,12,.,TRBJ1-4,TRBD1
TGTGCCTGGAGTTTTTCCGGGGGTTGGAACTATGGCTACACCTTC,CAWSFSGGWNYGYTF,TRBV30,15,many,TRBJ1-2,.
TGTGCCAGCAGTTACGGGATCCAAGAGACCCAGTACTTC,CASSYGIQETQYF,TRBV6-6,13,many,TRBJ2-5,.
TGTGCCAGCAGCTTCGGAGTTAATGAAAAACTGTTTTTT,CASSFGVNEKLFF,TRBV11-2,13,.,TRBJ1-4,.
TGTGCCAGCAGTCGAGGACTAGCGGGGGACCAAGAGACCCAGTACTTC,CASSRGLAGDQETQYF,TRBV3-1,16,.,TRBJ2-5,TRBD2
TGTGCCAGCAGTCCGACAGGGGGCGCGAGGGGCTACACCTTC,CASSPTGGARGYTF,TRBV12-3/TRBV12-4,14,many,TRBJ1-2,TRBD1
TGTGCCAGCAACCTTCCTTGGGACAGGGGACCTCCTTCATTGAACACTGAAGCTTTCTTT,CASNLPWDRGPPSLNTEAFF,TRBV28,20,many,TRBJ1-1,TRBD1
TGTGCCAGCAGCCCGGGACTAGCTTACGAGCAGTACTTC,CASSPGLAYEQYF,TRBV11-3,13,many,TRBJ2-7,TRBD2